This TCR beta chain was profiled in a study of control samples from healthy donors and cancer patients. Per the germline V gene, CDR1 is MNHEY and CDR2 is SMNVEV (reference sequence). The CDR3 loop spans 14 amino acids. Unmatched junction bases numbered 8, after V lost 5 bases and J lost 7 bases. TCRdb's copy holds only in-frame clones and misses some; the assay was immunoSEQ multiplex PCR. The table has about 120,000 clones, around 94% seen once; the top ten hold just under 0.6%. The TCR was taken from an elderly man with head and neck cancer. V usage is TRBV27 and J usage is TRBJ1-2, with TRBD1 matching 9 bases. Sample: PBMCs. CDR3 nucleotide sequence: TGTGCCAGCAGTCCCGGGACAGGGATTGGTGGCTACACCTTC. Its translation: CASSPGTGIGGYTF.